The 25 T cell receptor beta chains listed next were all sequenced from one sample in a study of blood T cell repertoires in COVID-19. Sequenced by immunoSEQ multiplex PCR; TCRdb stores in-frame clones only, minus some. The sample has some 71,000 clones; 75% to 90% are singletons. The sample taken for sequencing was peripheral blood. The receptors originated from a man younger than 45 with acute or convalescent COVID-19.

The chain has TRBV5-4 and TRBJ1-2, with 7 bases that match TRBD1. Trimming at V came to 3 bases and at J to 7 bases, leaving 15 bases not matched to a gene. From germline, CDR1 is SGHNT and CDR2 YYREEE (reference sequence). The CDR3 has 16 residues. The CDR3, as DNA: TGTGCCAGCAGCTCCTTCCGGGACAGCCTAACTAGTGGCTACACCTTC. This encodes CASSSFRDSLTSGYTF.

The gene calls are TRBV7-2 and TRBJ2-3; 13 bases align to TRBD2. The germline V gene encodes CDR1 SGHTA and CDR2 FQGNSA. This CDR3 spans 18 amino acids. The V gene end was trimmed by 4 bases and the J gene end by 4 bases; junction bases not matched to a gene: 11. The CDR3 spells CASSSTLAGGLSPDTQYF. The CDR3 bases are TGTGCCAGCAGCTCAACACTAGCGGGAGGGCTTTCCCCAGATACGCAGTATTTT.

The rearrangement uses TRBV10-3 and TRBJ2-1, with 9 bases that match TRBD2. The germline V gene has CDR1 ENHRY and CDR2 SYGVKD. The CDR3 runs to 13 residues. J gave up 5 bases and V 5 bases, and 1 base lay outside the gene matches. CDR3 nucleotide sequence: TGTGCCATCAGTATAGCGGGGGACAATGAGCAGTTCTTC. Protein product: CAISIAGDNEQFF.

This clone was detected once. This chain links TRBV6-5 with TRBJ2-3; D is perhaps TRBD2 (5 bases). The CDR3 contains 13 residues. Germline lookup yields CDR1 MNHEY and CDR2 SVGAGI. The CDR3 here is CTTEGTSTDTQYF. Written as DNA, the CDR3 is TGTACTACTGAGGGAACTAGCACAGATACGCAGTATTTT.

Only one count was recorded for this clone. The CDR3 bases are TGTGCCAGCAGTTTATTTGAGTACAATGAGCAGTTCTTC. Amino acids: CASSLFEYNEQFF. J is TRBJ2-1 and V is TRBV27; no clear D gene. The CDR3 is made up of 13 amino acids. Trimming pared 1 base from V and 4 bases from J, leaving 5 bases between. Germline CDR1 reads MNHEY; CDR2 reads SMNVEV (reference sequence).

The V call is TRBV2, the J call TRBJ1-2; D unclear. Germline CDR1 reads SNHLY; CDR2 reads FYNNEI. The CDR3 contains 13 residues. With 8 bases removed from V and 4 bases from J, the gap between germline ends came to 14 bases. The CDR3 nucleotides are TGTGCCAGCTTATACCGGGAGAGCTATGGCTACACCTTC. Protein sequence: CASLYRESYGYTF.

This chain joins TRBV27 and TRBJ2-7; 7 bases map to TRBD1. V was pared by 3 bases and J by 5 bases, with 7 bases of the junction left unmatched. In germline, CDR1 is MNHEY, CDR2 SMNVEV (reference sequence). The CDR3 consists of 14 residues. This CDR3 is CASSFYDRVDEQYF. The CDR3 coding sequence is TGTGCCAGCAGTTTTTATGACAGGGTAGACGAGCAGTACTTC.

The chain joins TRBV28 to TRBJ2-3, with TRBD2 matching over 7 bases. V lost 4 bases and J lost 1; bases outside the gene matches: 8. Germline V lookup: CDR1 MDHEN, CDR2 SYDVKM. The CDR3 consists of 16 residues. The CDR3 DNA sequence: TGTGCCAGCAGTTCCTATGGGGGGGACCGCACAGATACGCAGTATTTT. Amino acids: CASSSYGGDRTDTQYF.

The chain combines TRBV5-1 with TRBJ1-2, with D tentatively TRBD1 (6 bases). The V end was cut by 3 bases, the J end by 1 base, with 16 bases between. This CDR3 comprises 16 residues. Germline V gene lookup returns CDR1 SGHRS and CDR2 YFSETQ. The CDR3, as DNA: TGCGCCAGCAGCTGGGGGCCTACAAGAGTTAACTATGGCTACACCTTC. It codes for CASSWGPTRVNYGYTF.

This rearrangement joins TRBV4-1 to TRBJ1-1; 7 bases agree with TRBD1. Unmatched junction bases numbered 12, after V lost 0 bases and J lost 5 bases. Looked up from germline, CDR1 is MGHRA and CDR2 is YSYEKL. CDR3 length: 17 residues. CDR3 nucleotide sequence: TGCGCCAGCAGCCAAGACGTCTACCCAGGGGGTGGGACTGAAGCTTTCTTT. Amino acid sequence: CASSQDVYPGGGTEAFF.

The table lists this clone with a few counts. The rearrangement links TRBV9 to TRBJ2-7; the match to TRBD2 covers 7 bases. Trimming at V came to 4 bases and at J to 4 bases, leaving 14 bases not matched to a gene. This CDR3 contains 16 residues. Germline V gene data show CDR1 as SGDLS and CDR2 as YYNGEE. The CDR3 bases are TGTGCCAGCAGCCCCTTGGACCCGGGACTACATTACGAGCAGTACTTC. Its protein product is CASSPLDPGLHYEQYF.

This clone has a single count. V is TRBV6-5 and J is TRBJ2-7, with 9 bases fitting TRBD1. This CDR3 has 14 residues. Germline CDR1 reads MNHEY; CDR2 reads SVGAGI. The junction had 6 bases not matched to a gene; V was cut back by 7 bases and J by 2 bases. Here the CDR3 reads CASNMDRGAYEQYV. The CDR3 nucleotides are TGTGCCAGCAATATGGACAGGGGAGCCTACGAGCAGTACGTC.

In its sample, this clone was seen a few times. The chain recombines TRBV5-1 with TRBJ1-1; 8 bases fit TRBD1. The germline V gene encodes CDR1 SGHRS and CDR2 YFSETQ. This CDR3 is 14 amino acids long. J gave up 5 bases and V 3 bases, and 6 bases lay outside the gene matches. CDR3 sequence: CASSSGQGRTEAFF. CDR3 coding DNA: TGCGCCAGCAGCTCTGGACAGGGAAGGACTGAAGCTTTCTTT.

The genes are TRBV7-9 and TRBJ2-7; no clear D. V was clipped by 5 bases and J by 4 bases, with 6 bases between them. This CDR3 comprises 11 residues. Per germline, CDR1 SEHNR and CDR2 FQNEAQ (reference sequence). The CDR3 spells CASSNSYEQYF. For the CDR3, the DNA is TGTGCCAGCAGCAACAGTTACGAGCAGTACTTC.

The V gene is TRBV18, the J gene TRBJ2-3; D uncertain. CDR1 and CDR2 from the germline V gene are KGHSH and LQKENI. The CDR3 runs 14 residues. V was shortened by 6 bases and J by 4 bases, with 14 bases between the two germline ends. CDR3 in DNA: TGTGCCAGCTCCCCCCTCTCTTCCGCAGATACGCAGTATTTT. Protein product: CASSPLSSADTQYF.

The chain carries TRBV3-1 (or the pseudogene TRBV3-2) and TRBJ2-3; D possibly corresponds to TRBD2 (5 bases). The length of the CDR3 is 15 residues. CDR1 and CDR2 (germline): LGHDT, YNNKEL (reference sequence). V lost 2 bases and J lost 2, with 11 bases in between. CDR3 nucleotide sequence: TGTGCCAGCAGCCAACTAGCTTCGGTCACAGATACGCAGTATTTT. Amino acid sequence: CASSQLASVTDTQYF.

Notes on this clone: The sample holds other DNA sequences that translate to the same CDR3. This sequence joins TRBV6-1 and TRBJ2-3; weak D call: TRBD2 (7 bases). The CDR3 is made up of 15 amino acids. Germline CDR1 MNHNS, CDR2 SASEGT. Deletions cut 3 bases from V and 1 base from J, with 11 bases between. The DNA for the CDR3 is TGTGCCAGCAGTGAGGGGGGGCGGGGCACAGATACGCAGTATTTT. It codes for CASSEGGRGTDTQYF.

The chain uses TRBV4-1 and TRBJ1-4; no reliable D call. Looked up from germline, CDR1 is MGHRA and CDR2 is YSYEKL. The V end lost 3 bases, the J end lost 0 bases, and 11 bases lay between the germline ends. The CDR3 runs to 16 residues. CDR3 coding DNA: TGCGCCAGCAGCCAGCGCGGGCTCACAACTAATGAAAAACTGTTTTTT. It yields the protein CASSQRGLTTNEKLFF.

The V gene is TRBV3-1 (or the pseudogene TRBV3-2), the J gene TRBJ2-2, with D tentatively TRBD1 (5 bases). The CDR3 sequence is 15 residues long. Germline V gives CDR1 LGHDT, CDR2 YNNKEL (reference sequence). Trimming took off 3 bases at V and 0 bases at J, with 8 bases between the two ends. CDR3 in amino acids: CASSQARANTGELFF. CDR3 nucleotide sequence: TGTGCCAGCAGCCAGGCCAGGGCGAACACCGGGGAGCTGTTTTTT.

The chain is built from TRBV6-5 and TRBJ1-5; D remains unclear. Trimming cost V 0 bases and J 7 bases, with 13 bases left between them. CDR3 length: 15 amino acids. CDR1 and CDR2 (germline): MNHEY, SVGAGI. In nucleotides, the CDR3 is TGTGCCAGCAGTTACTCGCGGGAAGCGGGGCAGCCCCAGCATTTT. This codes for CASSYSREAGQPQHF.

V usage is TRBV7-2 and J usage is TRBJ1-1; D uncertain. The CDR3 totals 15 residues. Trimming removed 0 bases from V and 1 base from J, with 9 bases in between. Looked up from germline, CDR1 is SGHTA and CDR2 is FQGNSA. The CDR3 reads CASSLALAENTEAFF. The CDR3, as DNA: TGTGCCAGCAGCTTAGCGCTGGCAGAGAACACTGAAGCTTTCTTT.

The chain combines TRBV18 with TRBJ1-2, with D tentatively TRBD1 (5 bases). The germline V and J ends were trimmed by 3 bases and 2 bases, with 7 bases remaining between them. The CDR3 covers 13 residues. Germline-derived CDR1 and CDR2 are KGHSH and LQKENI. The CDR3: CASSPDRNYGYTF. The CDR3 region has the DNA TGTGCCAGCTCACCCGACAGAAACTATGGCTACACCTTC.

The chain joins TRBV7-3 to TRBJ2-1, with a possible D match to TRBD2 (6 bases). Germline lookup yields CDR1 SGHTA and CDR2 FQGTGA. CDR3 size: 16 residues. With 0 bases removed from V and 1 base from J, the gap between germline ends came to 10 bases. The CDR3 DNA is TGTGCCAGCAGCTTAACTAGCGGAACGTCCTACAATGAGCAGTTCTTC. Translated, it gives CASSLTSGTSYNEQFF.

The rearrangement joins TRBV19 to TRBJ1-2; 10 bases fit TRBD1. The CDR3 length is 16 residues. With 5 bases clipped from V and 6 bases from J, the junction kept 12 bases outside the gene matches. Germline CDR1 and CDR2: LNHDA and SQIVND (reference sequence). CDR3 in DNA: TGTGCCAGTAGTTCAAGACAGGGGGCGCGGCGAGATGGCTACACCTTC. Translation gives CASSSRQGARRDGYTF.

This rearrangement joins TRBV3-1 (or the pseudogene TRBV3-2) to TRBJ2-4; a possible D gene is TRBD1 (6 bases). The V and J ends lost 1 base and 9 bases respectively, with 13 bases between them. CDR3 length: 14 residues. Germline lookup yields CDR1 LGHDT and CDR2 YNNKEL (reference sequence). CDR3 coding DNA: TGTGCCAGCAGCCAAGGGTACAGGGAAAGCATTCAGTACTTC. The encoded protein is CASSQGYRESIQYF.